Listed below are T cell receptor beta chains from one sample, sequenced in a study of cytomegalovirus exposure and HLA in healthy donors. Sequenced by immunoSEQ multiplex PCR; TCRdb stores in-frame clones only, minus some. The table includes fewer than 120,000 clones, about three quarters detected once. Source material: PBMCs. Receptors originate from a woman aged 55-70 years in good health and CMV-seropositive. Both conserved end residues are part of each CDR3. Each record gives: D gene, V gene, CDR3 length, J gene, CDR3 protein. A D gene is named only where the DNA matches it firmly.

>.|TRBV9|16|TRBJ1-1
CASSRRGLRGDTEAFF
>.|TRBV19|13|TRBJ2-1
CASMRSSYNEQFF
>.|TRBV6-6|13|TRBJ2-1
CASSPVTSRGQFF
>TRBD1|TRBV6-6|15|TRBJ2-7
CASSLDPLTGLVEYF
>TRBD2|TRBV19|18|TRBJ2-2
CASSIDRSGRANTGELFF
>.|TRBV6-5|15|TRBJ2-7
CASSRPGFNSYEQYF
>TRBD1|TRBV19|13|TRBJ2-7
CASRRGQTYEQYF
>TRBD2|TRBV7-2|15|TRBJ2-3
CASSSGTSGTDTQYF
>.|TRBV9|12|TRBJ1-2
CASSGDIYGYTF
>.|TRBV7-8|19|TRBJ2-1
CASSFLQGGRLGDVNEQFF
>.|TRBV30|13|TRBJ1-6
CAWSQSYNSPLHF
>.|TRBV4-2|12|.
CASSLTSYEQYF
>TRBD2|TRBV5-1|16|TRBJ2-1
CASSLDSGSSYNEQFF
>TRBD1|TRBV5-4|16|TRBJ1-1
CASSPTGGSMNTEAFF
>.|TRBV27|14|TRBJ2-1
CASTQNQGYNEQFF
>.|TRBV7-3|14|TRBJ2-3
CASSLGQTPDTQYF
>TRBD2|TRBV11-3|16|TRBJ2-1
CASSLGSGLDGNEQFF
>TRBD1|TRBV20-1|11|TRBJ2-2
CSAKQGRELFF
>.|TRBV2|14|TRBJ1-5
CASSEASDNQPQHF
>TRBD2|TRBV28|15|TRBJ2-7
CASSHSGDRSYEQYF
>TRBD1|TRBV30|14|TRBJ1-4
CASQGTALNEKLFF
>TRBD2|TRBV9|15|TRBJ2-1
CASSPWTSGNNEQFF
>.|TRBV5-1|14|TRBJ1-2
CASSLVPSNYGYTF
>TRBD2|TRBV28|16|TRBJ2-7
CASSPWEGLGSYEQYF
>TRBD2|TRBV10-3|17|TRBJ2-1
CAISRRGGLAGGNEQFF
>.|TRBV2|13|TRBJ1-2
CASSAGGDYGYTF
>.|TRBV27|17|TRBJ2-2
CASSLRAGPVNTGELFF
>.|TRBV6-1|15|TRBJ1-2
CASSEGFWSNYGYTF
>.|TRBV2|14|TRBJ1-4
CASRVRATNEKLFF
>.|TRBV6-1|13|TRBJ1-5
CASRLQDGSPQHF
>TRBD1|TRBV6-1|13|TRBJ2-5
CAVSDRGMETQYF
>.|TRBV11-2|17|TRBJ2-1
CASSLEVLAWGNNEQFF
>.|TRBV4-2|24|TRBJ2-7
CASSQPTPGQGSAGYSGSSYEQYF
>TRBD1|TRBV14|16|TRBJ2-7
CASSQDRGQGKGEQYF
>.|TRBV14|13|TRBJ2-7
CASSPTDRYEQYF
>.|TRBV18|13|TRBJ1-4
CASSPPGREKLFF
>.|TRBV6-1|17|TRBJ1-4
CASSEDIISATNEKLFF
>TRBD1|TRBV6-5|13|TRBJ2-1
CASSPDRVNEQFF
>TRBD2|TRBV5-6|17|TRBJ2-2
CASSLALAGFFTGELFF
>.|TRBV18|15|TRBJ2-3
CASSSLAWGPDTQYF
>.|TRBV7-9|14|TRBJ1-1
CSSSPQGGGTEAFF
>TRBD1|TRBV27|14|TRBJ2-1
CASSLLGQGNEQFF
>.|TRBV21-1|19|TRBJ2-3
CASSKGGPRTGDHTDTQYF
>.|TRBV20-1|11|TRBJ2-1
CSAPAVFEQFF
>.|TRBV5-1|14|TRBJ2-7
CASSLQGTSYEQYF
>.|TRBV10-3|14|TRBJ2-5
CAISESSLVVEQYF
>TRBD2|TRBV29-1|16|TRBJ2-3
CSVEDQLAGVTDTQYF